Below, one T cell receptor (beta chain) is given with its context. This specimen comes from a study of blood T cell repertoires in COVID-19. The CDR3 is 15 residues long. Germline loops: CDR1 MNHEY, CDR2 SMNVEV (reference sequence). Trimming removed 5 bases from V and 7 bases from J; junction bases left unmatched: 9. This table comes from immunoSEQ multiplex PCR, and its TCRdb copy is limited to in-frame clones, with some not included. Here the sample spans 400,000 to 450,000 clones, around nine tenths being singletons. The chain joins TRBV27 to TRBJ1-3; 9 positions match TRBD1. Sequencing input: peripheral blood. This TCR came from a young man with COVID-19, enrolled during active disease. In DNA, the CDR3 is TGTGCCAGCAGTAACCTCGACAGGGGGGGGAACACCATATATTTT. This encodes CASSNLDRGGNTIYF.